This T cell receptor (beta chain) was profiled in a study of technical replicates of blood from a handful of donors. Sequencing was performed with immunoSEQ multiplex PCR; in TCRdb, only in-frame clones are kept and a portion is missing. Of 91,000 or so clones listed, about 95% were seen once; the top ten hold 0.2% to 0.25%. This CDR3 region has 13 residues. After removal of 6 bases from V and 5 bases from J, the junction contained 5 bases not matched to a gene. CDR1 PRHDT and CDR2 FYEKMQ come from the germline V gene (reference sequence). Sequenced material: T cells isolated from PBMCs. This rearrangement joins TRBV13 to TRBJ2-7; 9 bases align to TRBD2. The sequence derives from a human donor in good health. In nucleotides, the CDR3 is TGTGCCAGCAGAGGGACTAGCAGCCACGAGCAGTACTTC. Amino acids: CASRGTSSHEQYF.